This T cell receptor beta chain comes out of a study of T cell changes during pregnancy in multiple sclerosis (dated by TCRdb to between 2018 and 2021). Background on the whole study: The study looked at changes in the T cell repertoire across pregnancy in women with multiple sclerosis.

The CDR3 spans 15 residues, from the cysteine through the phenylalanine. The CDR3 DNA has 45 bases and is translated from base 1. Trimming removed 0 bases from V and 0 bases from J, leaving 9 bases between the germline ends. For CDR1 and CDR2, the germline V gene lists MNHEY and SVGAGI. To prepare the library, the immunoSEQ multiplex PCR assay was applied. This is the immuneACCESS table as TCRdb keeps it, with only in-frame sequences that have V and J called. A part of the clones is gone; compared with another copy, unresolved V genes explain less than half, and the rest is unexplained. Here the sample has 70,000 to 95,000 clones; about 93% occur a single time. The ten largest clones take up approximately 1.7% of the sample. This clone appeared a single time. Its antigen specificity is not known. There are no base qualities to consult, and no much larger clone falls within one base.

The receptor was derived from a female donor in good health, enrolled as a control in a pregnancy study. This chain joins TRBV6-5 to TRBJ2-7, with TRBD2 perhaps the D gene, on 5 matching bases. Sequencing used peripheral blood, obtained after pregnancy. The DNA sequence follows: TGTGCCAGCAGTTACTCGGAGGAAACCTCCTACGAGCAGTACTTC. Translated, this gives CASSYSEETSYEQYF.